Following are 10 T cell receptor beta chains from one sample sequenced in a study of T cells after yellow fever vaccination. TCRdb passed the 5' RACE reads through MiXCR, listing each CDR3 protein once. The sample shows 110,000 or so distinct CDR3 sequences, 7.2% of them seen only once. The input for sequencing was CD4+ T cells sorted from PBMCs, taken around 45 days after the first yellow fever vaccination. The receptor source for this set is a man younger than 35 who received the YFV17D yellow fever vaccine.

The chain recombines TRBV10-3 with TRBJ2-1, with a possible D match to TRBD2 (5 bases). The CDR3 sequence is 15 residues long. The germline V gene encodes CDR1 ENHRY and CDR2 SYGVKD. V was trimmed by 10 bases and J by 1 base, leaving 17 bases between them. The chain's CDR3 is CATHGVWGSYNEQFF. CDR3 DNA sequence: TGTGCCACCCACGGGGTTTGGGGATCCTACAATGAGCAGTTCTTC.

This clonotype was seen many times. The chain carries TRBV6-4 and TRBJ2-1; tentative D call: TRBD2 (7 bases). The V gene's germline CDR1 is MRHNA and CDR2 SNTAGT. This CDR3 comprises 14 residues. Trimming took 4 bases from V and 9 from J, leaving 16 bases between them. The CDR3 protein is CASSGGGAPSEQFF. The CDR3 nucleotides read TGTGCCAGCAGTGGAGGGGGGGCGCCGAGTGAGCAGTTCTTC.

This clonotype was picked up many times. The chain recombines TRBV6-1 with TRBJ1-5; maybe TRBD1 (6 bases). Trimming removed 3 bases at V and 7 bases at J, with 10 bases between. From germline, CDR1 is MNHNS and CDR2 SASEGT. The CDR3 length is 13 residues. The CDR3: CASSDRGEQPQHF. The CDR3 nucleotides are TGTGCCAGCAGTGACAGGGGTGAGCAGCCCCAGCATTTT.

At least ten counts were recorded for this clonotype. The rearrangement links TRBV5-1 to TRBJ2-1; D is possibly TRBD1 (6 bases). The CDR3 contains 17 residues. The V end lost 2 bases, the J end lost 3 bases, and 18 bases lay between the germline ends. Germline V gene data show CDR1 as SGHRS and CDR2 as YFSETQ. The CDR3 is CASSLSLSGQDYNEQFF. The DNA for the CDR3 is TGCGCCAGCAGCTTATCCTTATCGGGACAAGACTACAATGAGCAGTTCTTC.

In its sample, this clonotype was seen many times. The CDR3 nucleotides are TGTGCTAGTGGTTTGGTACTGCAGGGTACCGGGGAGCTGTTTTTT. Translated, it gives CASGLVLQGTGELFF. This chain joins TRBV12-5 and TRBJ2-2; possibly TRBD1 for D (5 bases). Per the germline V gene, CDR1 is LGHNT and CDR2 is FRNRAP. There are 15 residues in the CDR3. Trimming shortened V by 0 bases and J by 5 bases, and 10 bases separated the two germline ends. The full variable domain, rest sourced from reference TRBV12-5 and TRBJ2-2, is DARVTQTPRHKVTEMGQEVTMRCQPILGHNTVFWYRQTMMQGLELLAYFRNRAPLDDSGMPKDRFSAEMPDATLATLKIQPSEPRDSAVYFCASGLVLQGTGELFFGEGSRLTVL.

There are many counts of this clonotype. The chain is built from TRBV3-1 and TRBJ2-5; TRBD1 matches at 8 bases. Germline CDR1 and CDR2: LGHDT and YNNKEL (reference sequence). The CDR3 is 15 residues long. Trimming at V came to 10 bases and at J to 1 base, leaving 11 bases not matched to a gene. The CDR3 spells CATTHPTGGQETQYF. The CDR3 DNA reads as TGTGCCACCACGCACCCCACAGGGGGCCAAGAGACCCAGTACTTC.

This clonotype was picked up many times. The rearrangement uses TRBV7-3 and TRBJ2-3; D might be TRBD2 (7 bases). The germline CDR1 and CDR2 sequences are SGHTA and FQGTGA. Trimming removed 0 bases from V and 6 bases from J, with 16 bases in between. The CDR3 is made up of 16 amino acids. The CDR3 protein is CASSLTLGGGLDTQYF. CDR3 sequence (DNA): TGTGCCAGCAGCTTAACGTTAGGGGGGGGTCTGGATACGCAGTATTTT. Supplemented by reference TRBV7-3 and TRBJ2-3, the full variable domain reads GAGVSQTPSNKVTEKGKYVELRCDPISGHTALYWYRQSLGQGPEFLIYFQGTGAADDSGLPNDRFFAVRPEGSVSTLKIQRTERGDSAVYLCASSLTLGGGLDTQYFGPGTRLTVL.

At least ten counts were recorded for this clonotype. The rearrangement uses TRBV28 and TRBJ2-3; 10 nucleotides match TRBD2. V was pared by 4 bases and J by 4 bases, with 5 bases of the junction left unmatched. This CDR3 spans 15 amino acids. Germline V CDR1 and CDR2: MDHEN, SYDVKM. For the CDR3, the DNA is TGTGCCAGCAGTTCCTCAGCGGGGGGGGCAGATACGCAGTATTTT. Its protein product is CASSSSAGGADTQYF.

The gene calls are TRBV4-3 and TRBJ2-3; 10 positions agree with TRBD2. The germline CDR1 and CDR2 sequences are LGHNA and YSLEER. This CDR3 has 16 residues. The V gene end was trimmed by 1 base and the J gene end by 5 bases; junction bases not matched to a gene: 6. The CDR3 sequence is CASSQGASGGRDTQYF. As DNA, the CDR3 is TGCGCCAGCAGCCAAGGAGCTAGCGGGGGACGAGATACGCAGTATTTT.

DNA of the CDR3: TGTGCCAGCAGTCCCTGGGAGGGTGACCGTAGCAATCAGCCCCAGCATTTT. Its protein is CASSPWEGDRSNQPQHF. The chain joins TRBV7-6 to TRBJ1-5, with D hard to call. Germline V gives CDR1 SGHVS, CDR2 FNYEAQ. V shed 6 bases and J shed 0 bases, with 18 bases lying between them. The CDR3 runs 17 residues.